This T cell receptor (delta chain) was obtained from a study of DNA immune sequencing with unique molecular identifiers (dated by TCRdb to between 2020 and 2021). Describing the broader study: Immunomagnetic cell separation was used to enrich gammadelta T cells from buffy coats, and the genomic DNA of the enriched gammadelta T cells was then sequenced. Fluorescence-activated cell sorting was used to enrich gammadelta T cells from PBMC of some ten healthy individuals. In the comparison of enriched versus non-enriched samples, 100 ng of enriched gammadelta T-cell DNA and approximately 1 ug of non-enriched PBMC DNA were sequenced. An ultrasensitive DNA-based TRD repertoire sequencing method using PCR-introduced unique molecular identifiers was developed and validated in the study. The method was checked using synthetic reference molecules and blood samples from healthy people. All donors were healthy people, and roughly ten of the donors were profiled using sorted gammadelta T cells from peripheral blood. General findings and caveats noted by the study authors: Among clonotypes from healthy donors, the most common TRD rearrangement was TRDV2 paired with TRDJ1. The primer-based approach cannot detect novel TRD sequences that are not targeted by the primers. TRD repertoire diversity varied between healthy donors, with several donors highly oligoclonal where top 5 clonotypes exceeded half of productive molecules.

This clone showed up just a few times. There is no known antigen for this receptor. The likely explanation is a read error, given a far larger clone one base away. The same CDR3 is also encoded by other DNA sequences in this sample. Library creation used multiplex PCR. A 32-plex assay with primers for all 8 TRDV and 4 TRDJ genes covering the CDR3 was used to amplify genomic DNA. During two to four cycles of barcoding PCR, a 12-nucleotide UMI was attached, and a second PCR using Illumina adapter primers followed. AMPure XP beads were used to purify the libraries, whose quality was checked on a Fragment Analyzer using the HS NGS Fragment kit. Sequencing was run on an Illumina MiniSeq mid-output kit with roughly 20% PhiX and 150 cycles of paired-end reads. In the authors' own workflow: MIGEC version 1.2.9 was used to process reads, grouping reads by UMI and building error-corrected consensus sequences. For post-processing, modified scripts from VDJtools version 1.2.1 were used together with the tcR R package. Clones were re-identified by TCRdb from the public reads with CATT, and rows with the same DNA were merged. TCRdb's processing, not the authors', yielded these V and J calls. For this sample the table gives a few thousand delta-chain clones, of which approximately 12% were detected only once. 40% to 65% of the sample goes to the ten largest clones.

Spanning cysteine to phenylalanine, the CDR3 consists of 16 amino acids. Only the CDR3 portion is preserved as DNA: 48 bases, with reading frame beginning at the first base. The germline V and J ends show losses of 0 bases and 4 bases respectively, and no gene match explains 10 bases of the junction. Via the germline V gene, CDR1 is GEAIGNYY and CDR2 EKD. Rearrangement joined TRDV2 to TRDJ1, with 7 bases in between that match TRDD3. The clonotype originates from a human donor in good health. The sequenced sample consisted of gamma-delta T cells enriched from blood buffy coat, or unenriched PBMCs (not recorded which). The DNA sequence reads TGTGCCTGTGACACCATAGGGGGATCGTTCAACGATAAACTCATCTTT. It translates to CACDTIGGSFNDKLIF.